The next 20 T cell receptor beta chains were all read from a single sample in a study of PD-1 blockade in classical Hodgkin lymphoma. Relapse was seen in all patients after autologous stem cell transplantation, and brentuximab vedotin exposure was variable. Purified CD4+ T cells were obtained from thawed PBMCs through magnetic negative selection. Generated by immunoSEQ multiplex PCR, the TCRdb table keeps only in-frame clones and is missing some. The sample records under 30,000 clones, 65% to 90% being singletons. The sample here was CD4+ T cells from blood, taken at baseline. The receptors were gathered from a human donor with classical Hodgkin lymphoma.

This clone was seen just once. The chain employs TRBV7-2 and TRBJ2-1, with TRBD2 identical over 7 bases. The CDR3 spans 14 residues. Germline V gene data show CDR1 as SGHTA and CDR2 as FQGNSA. V trimming: 2 bases; J trimming: 6 bases; junction bases outside the gene matches: 4. CDR3 DNA: TGTGCCAGCAGCTTAAATCCTAGCGGCAATGAGCAGTTCTTC. It yields the protein CASSLNPSGNEQFF.

Notes on this clone: The same CDR3 is also encoded by other DNA sequences in this sample. The J gene is TRBJ1-1, the V gene TRBV6-5, with 7 bases lining up with TRBD1. J gave up 1 base and V 5 bases, and 1 base lay outside the gene matches. This CDR3 is built from 13 residues. Germline V lookup: CDR1 MNHEY, CDR2 SVGAGI. CDR3 sequence reads: CASSRTGNTEAFF. CDR3 in DNA: TGTGCCAGCAGTCGGACAGGGAACACTGAAGCTTTCTTT.

The chain employs TRBV30 and TRBJ2-3, with D perhaps matching TRBD1 (6 bases). The CDR3 sequence is 15 residues long. The germline V and J ends were trimmed by 0 bases and 1 base, with 11 bases remaining between them. Germline values: CDR1 GTSNPN, CDR2 SVGIG (reference sequence). CDR3 sequence: CAWSVLTGRTDTQYF. The CDR3, as DNA: TGTGCCTGGAGTGTATTGACAGGACGCACAGATACGCAGTATTTT.

The rearrangement uses TRBV7-2 and TRBJ2-1, with 7 bases lining up with TRBD1. The CDR3 is 16 amino acids. V trimming: 0 bases; J trimming: 7 bases; junction bases outside the gene matches: 9. Germline values: CDR1 SGHTA, CDR2 FQGNSA. CDR3 loop: CASSLAPATGRNEQFF. The CDR3 DNA is TGTGCCAGCAGCTTAGCGCCTGCGACAGGGCGAAATGAGCAGTTCTTC.

This clone was recorded a few times. The chain employs TRBV30 and TRBJ1-1; TRBD1 aligns across 9 bases. The CDR3 length is 16 residues. The germline CDR1 and CDR2 sequences are GTSNPN and SVGIG (reference sequence). After removal of 1 base from V and 5 bases from J, the junction contained 11 bases not matched to a gene. CDR3 loop: CAWSGKGTGRRTEAFF. Here the CDR3 DNA reads TGTGCCTGGAGTGGAAAAGGGACAGGGCGGAGGACTGAAGCTTTCTTT.

The chain joins TRBV6-5 to TRBJ2-7; no definite D call. Trimming stripped 0 bases from V and 5 bases from J, with 8 bases between. The CDR3 is 13 amino acids. Looked up from germline, CDR1 is MNHEY and CDR2 is SVGAGI. CDR3 loop: CASSYSNSNEQYF. The CDR3 nucleotides are TGTGCCAGCAGTTACTCGAACAGTAACGAGCAGTACTTC.

The CDR3 loop reads CASSYLKGLEAFF. The CDR3 DNA is TGTGCCAGCAGTTACTTAAAGGGACTTGAAGCTTTCTTT. The rearrangement links TRBV6-5 to TRBJ1-1; a weak D match, TRBD1 (5 bases). Germline CDR1 reads MNHEY; CDR2 reads SVGAGI. Trimming left V 1 base short and J 7 bases short, with 10 bases between. The CDR3 has 13 amino acids.

The CDR3 coding sequence is TGTGCCAGCTCAGGGACCGGTGAAAAACTGTTTTTT. This translates into CASSGTGEKLFF. J is TRBJ1-4 and V is TRBV18; tentative D call: TRBD1 (5 bases). The CDR3 runs 12 residues. Germline V CDR1 and CDR2: KGHSH, LQKENI. Trimming pared 5 bases from V and 7 bases from J, leaving 8 bases between.

The V call is TRBV29-1, the J call TRBJ2-2, with D tentatively TRBD1 (6 bases). Germline V CDR1 and CDR2: SQVTM, ANQGSEA. The V end lost 3 bases, the J end lost 1 base, and 6 bases lay between the germline ends. This CDR3 is built from 13 residues. CDR3 amino acids: CSVDRGNTGELFF. CDR3 bases: TGCAGCGTTGACAGGGGGAACACCGGGGAGCTGTTTTTT.

The V gene is TRBV29-1, the J gene TRBJ2-7; TRBD2 matches 15 bases. The germline V gene encodes CDR1 SQVTM and CDR2 ANQGSEA. CDR3 length equals 18 residues. With 6 bases clipped from V and 4 bases from J, the junction kept 16 bases outside the gene matches. The CDR3: CSVVGLGLAGGGGYEQYF. CDR3 nucleotides: TGCAGCGTCGTAGGGTTGGGACTAGCGGGAGGCGGGGGGTACGAGCAGTACTTC.

The gene calls are TRBV5-1 and TRBJ1-1, with 10 bases matching TRBD1. This CDR3 is built from 14 residues. V trimming: 4 bases; J trimming: 4 bases; junction bases outside the gene matches: 4. In germline, CDR1 is SGHRS, CDR2 YFSETQ. The CDR3 spells CASSPTGGTTEAFF. The CDR3 DNA reads TGCGCCAGCAGCCCGACAGGGGGCACCACTGAAGCTTTCTTT.

The chain has TRBV28 and TRBJ2-6; D may be TRBD1 (5 bases). The CDR3 runs 15 residues. Looked up from germline, CDR1 is MDHEN and CDR2 is SYDVKM. Trimming took 5 bases from V and 2 from J, leaving 10 bases between them. In DNA, the CDR3 is TGTGCCAGCAGTCGACCGACAGCTGGGGCCAACGTCCTGACTTTC. Its translation is CASSRPTAGANVLTF.

The V and J genes are TRBV28 and TRBJ1-2; D uncertain. The germline V and J ends were trimmed by 7 bases and 7 bases, with 19 bases remaining between them. The CDR3 is 14 residues long. Germline CDR1 MDHEN, CDR2 SYDVKM. CDR3 sequence reads: CASTPGGLYGGYTF. The CDR3 DNA follows: TGTGCCAGCACCCCGGGCGGACTTTACGGTGGCTACACCTTC.

The V and J genes are TRBV10-3 and TRBJ2-1, with 12 bases matching TRBD2. The CDR3 has 16 residues. Germline CDR1 is ENHRY and CDR2 is SYGVKD. Losses at the gene ends were 8 bases for V and 4 bases for J; bases not matched to a gene: 9. The CDR3 spells CAIQRASGRDYNEQFF. The CDR3 coding sequence is TGTGCCATCCAGAGAGCTAGCGGGAGGGATTACAATGAGCAGTTCTTC.

The genes are TRBV28 and TRBJ1-5; D is perhaps TRBD1 (6 bases). There are 16 residues in the CDR3. Trimming removed 3 bases at V and 3 bases at J, with 15 bases between. The germline CDR1 and CDR2 sequences are MDHEN and SYDVKM. The DNA of the CDR3 is TGTGCCAGCAGTTTTAGAGGCCACAGGGCCAATCAGCCCCAGCATTTT. Amino acids: CASSFRGHRANQPQHF.

V and J are TRBV19 and TRBJ1-1, with TRBD1 matching over 8 bases. Trimming took 6 bases from V and 0 from J; bases not matched to a gene: 15. Germline V CDR1 and CDR2: LNHDA, SQIVND (reference sequence). The CDR3 contains 18 residues. The CDR3 coding sequence is TGTGCCAGTAGGCGTGGGACAGGAAACCTCCGTTTGAACACTGAAGCTTTCTTT. Protein sequence: CASRRGTGNLRLNTEAFF.

The rearrangement joins TRBV2 to TRBJ1-1, with D tentatively TRBD1 (6 bases). V was cut by 11 bases and J by 4 bases, with 17 bases left in between. This CDR3 comprises 13 residues. CDR1 is SNHLY, CDR2 FYNNEI, per germline. The CDR3 DNA reads as TGTGCCGGCGGACGGAGCAGGGGCACTGAAGCTTTCTTT. Its translation is CAGGRSRGTEAFF.

The rearrangement links TRBV6-1 to TRBJ1-1; perhaps TRBD1 as D (5 bases). In germline, CDR1 is MNHNS, CDR2 SASEGT. The CDR3 has 12 amino acids. V lost 8 bases and J lost 4, with 11 bases in between. The CDR3 nucleotides are TGTGCCAGCCGCAGACAGAGCACTGAAGCTTTCTTT. Protein sequence: CASRRQSTEAFF.

The chain couples TRBV7-8 to TRBJ2-1, with D perhaps TRBD1 or TRBD2 (5 bases each). Trimming took off 5 bases at V and 0 bases at J, with 20 bases between the two ends. Germline V gene lookup returns CDR1 SGHVS and CDR2 FQNEAQ. The CDR3 loop spans 18 amino acids. CDR3 DNA: TGTGCCAGCAGCCCCGACAGAGGACTTCCTACCTCCTACAATGAGCAGTTCTTC. Residues: CASSPDRGLPTSYNEQFF.

The chain has TRBV28 and TRBJ1-6, with D unclear. This CDR3 region has 16 residues. Per the germline V gene, CDR1 is MDHEN and CDR2 is SYDVKM. The V gene lost 8 bases and the J gene lost 0 bases, with 14 bases spanning the gap. CDR3 sequence reads: CASFLGSGSYNSPLHF. The CDR3 region has the DNA TGTGCCAGCTTTCTGGGATCCGGCTCCTATAATTCACCCCTCCACTTT.